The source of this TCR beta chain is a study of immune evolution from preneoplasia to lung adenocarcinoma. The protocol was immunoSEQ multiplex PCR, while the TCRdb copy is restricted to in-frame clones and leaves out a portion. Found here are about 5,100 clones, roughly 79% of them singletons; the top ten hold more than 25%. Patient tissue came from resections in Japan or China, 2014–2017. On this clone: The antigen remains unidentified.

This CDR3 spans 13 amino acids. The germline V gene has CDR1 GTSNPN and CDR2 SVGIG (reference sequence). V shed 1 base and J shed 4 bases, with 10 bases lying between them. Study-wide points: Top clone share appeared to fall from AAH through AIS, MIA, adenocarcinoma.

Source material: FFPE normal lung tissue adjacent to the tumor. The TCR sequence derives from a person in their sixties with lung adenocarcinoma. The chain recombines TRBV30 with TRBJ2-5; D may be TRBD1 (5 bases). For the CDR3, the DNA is TGTGCCTGGAGTGGATCAGGGCCAGAGACCCAGTACTTC. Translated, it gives CAWSGSGPETQYF.